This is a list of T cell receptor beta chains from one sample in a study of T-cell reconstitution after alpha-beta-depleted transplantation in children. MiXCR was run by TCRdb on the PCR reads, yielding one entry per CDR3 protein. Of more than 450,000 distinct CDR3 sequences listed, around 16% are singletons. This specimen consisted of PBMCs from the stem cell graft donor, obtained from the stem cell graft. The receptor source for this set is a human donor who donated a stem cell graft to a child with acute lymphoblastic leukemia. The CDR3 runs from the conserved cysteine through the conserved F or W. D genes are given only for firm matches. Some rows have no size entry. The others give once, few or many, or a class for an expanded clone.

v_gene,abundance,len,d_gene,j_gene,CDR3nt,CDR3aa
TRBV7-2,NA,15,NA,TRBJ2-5,TGTGCCAGCAGCTTAGGAACGGGAGCACGAGAGACCCAGTACTTC,CASSLGTGARETQYF
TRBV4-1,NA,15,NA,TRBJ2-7,TGCGCCAGCAGCCAGGAGGGGGAGGGCCATTACGAGCAGTACTTC,CASSQEGEGHYEQYF
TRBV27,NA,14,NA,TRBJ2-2,TGTGCCGCCCGGCCCCTAGCTGGCACCGGGGAGCTGTTTTTT,CAARPLAGTGELFF
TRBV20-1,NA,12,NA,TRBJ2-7,TGCAGTGTCAGCGGACCCTCCTACGAGCAGTACTTC,CSVSGPSYEQYF
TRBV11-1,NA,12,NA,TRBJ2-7,TGTGCCAGCAGCTTAGGAGGGATCGAGCAGTACTTC,CASSLGGIEQYF
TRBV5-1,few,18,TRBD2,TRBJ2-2,TGCGCCAGCAGCTTCCCAGCGGGAGTCCCAACGACCACCGGGGAGCTGTTTTTT,CASSFPAGVPTTTGELFF
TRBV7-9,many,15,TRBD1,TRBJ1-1,TGTGCCAGCAGCTTTTTGGACAGGGGGCCCACTGAAGCTTTCTTT,CASSFLDRGPTEAFF
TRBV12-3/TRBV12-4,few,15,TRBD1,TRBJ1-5,TGTGCCAGCAGCATGACAGGGCAGGGCAATCAGCCCCAGCATTTT,CASSMTGQGNQPQHF
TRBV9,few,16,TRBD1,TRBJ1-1,TGTGCCAGCAGAAAGACAGGGGGCAGTCGAGGAACTGAAGCTTTCTTT,CASRKTGGSRGTEAFF
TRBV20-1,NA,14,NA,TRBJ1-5,TGCAGTGCCAAATTTGGCGCGCCAAGACAGCCCCAGCATTTT,CSAKFGAPRQPQHF
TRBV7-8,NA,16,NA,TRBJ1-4,TGTGCCAGCAGCTTAGTAGTCGACCTCGAGGATGAAAAACTGTTTTTT,CASSLVVDLEDEKLFF
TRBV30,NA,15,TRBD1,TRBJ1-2,TGTGCCTGGGAGCGAGACAGGGTGCATAACTATGGCTACACCTTC,CAWERDRVHNYGYTF
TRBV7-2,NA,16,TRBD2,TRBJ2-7,TGTGCCAGCAGCTTATCTCCCCTAGCGGTCTCCTACGAGCAGTACTTC,CASSLSPLAVSYEQYF
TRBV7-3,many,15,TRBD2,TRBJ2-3,TGTGCCAGCAAGGAAGGTCCTAGCGGGGGCATGGAGCAGTATTTT,CASKEGPSGGMEQYF
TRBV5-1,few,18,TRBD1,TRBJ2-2,TGCGCCAGCAGCTTGGAAGGCGACAGGGGGATTGTTGTCGGGGAGCTGTTTTTT,CASSLEGDRGIVVGELFF
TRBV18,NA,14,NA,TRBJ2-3,TGTGCCAGCTCACCACCGGGCGTAGGAGATACGCAGTATTTT,CASSPPGVGDTQYF
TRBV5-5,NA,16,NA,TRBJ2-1,TGTGCCAGCACCAGTATTTGGGACGGTACCTACAATGAGCAGTTCTTC,CASTSIWDGTYNEQFF
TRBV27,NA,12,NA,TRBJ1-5,TGTGCCAGCAGTGACCCGGGGGAGCCCCAGCATTTT,CASSDPGEPQHF
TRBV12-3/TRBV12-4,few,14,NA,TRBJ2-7,TGTGCCAGCGGAAGGACAGCCGGTGGCTACGAGCAGTACTTC,CASGRTAGGYEQYF
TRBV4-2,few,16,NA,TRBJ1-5,TGTGCCAGCAGCCAAGAAGGGCAGTATAGCAATCAGCCCCAGCATTTT,CASSQEGQYSNQPQHF